This passage covers 25 T cell receptor beta chains from one sample sequenced in a study of blood T cell repertoires in COVID-19. Clones were sequenced by immunoSEQ multiplex PCR, and TCRdb holds only the in-frame ones, with some missing. Among over 150,000 clones listed, roughly 85% were seen once. Sequenced input: PBMCs or T cells enriched from blood (not recorded which). These receptors originate from a man aged 40-55 years who had recovered from COVID-19.

This clone was found a few times. The chain links TRBV25-1 to TRBJ2-2, with D tentatively TRBD1 (6 bases). The CDR3 is made up of 11 amino acids. The V end lost 7 bases, the J end lost 6 bases, and 6 bases lay between the germline ends. Germline CDR1 reads MGHDK; CDR2 reads SYGVNS. The CDR3 bases are TGTGCCAGCAACAGGGCCGGGGAGCTGTTTTTT. Translated: CASNRAGELFF. Looking up the rest from reference TRBV25-1 and TRBJ2-2 gives the full variable domain: EADIYQTPRYLVIGTGKKITLECSQTMGHDKMYWYQQDPGMELHLIHYSYGVNSTEKGDLSSESTVSRIRTEHFPLTLESARPSHTSQYLCASNRAGELFFGEGSRLTVL.

This sequence joins TRBV19 and TRBJ1-1; weak D call: TRBD1 (6 bases). CDR1 and CDR2 (germline): LNHDA, SQIVND (reference sequence). This CDR3 is built from 13 residues. Trimming cost V 6 bases and J 0 bases, with 8 bases left between them. The CDR3 sequence is CASSGTLNTEAFF. The CDR3 nucleotides are TGTGCCAGTAGCGGGACATTGAACACTGAAGCTTTCTTT.

This chain uses TRBV6-5 with TRBJ1-2, with a tentative D call TRBD1 (5 bases). Germline CDR1 and CDR2: MNHEY and SVGAGI. V dropped 8 bases and J dropped 5 bases, with 21 bases sitting between them. This CDR3 is built from 15 residues. CDR3 in amino acids: CASARADPGGYGYTF. In nucleotides, the CDR3 is TGTGCCAGCGCCCGCGCGGATCCCGGGGGATATGGCTACACCTTC.

This clone was seen a handful of times. The sample has other DNA sequences that encode this CDR3 too. The chain carries TRBV5-1 and TRBJ1-6, with TRBD1 matching over 7 bases. This CDR3 is built from 14 residues. Trimming took 1 base from V and 6 from J; bases not matched to a gene: 1. From germline, CDR1 is SGHRS and CDR2 YFSETQ. CDR3 nucleotides: TGCGCCAGCAGCTTGAACAGGGGTAATTCACCCCTCCACTTT. Its translation is CASSLNRGNSPLHF.

This sequence joins TRBV5-1 and TRBJ1-4, with TRBD1 matching over 7 bases. J gave up 7 bases and V 0 bases, and 6 bases lay outside the gene matches. The CDR3 sequence is 15 residues long. In germline, CDR1 is SGHRS, CDR2 YFSETQ. The CDR3 nucleotides read TGCGCCAGCAGCTTGGCCTCGGGACAGAGTGAAAAACTGTTTTTT. This translates into CASSLASGQSEKLFF. Using reference TRBV5-1 and TRBJ1-4 for the parts outside the CDR3, the full variable domain is KAGVTQTPRYLIKTRGQQVTLSCSPISGHRSVSWYQQTPGQGLQFLFEYFSETQRNKGNFPGRFSGRQFSNSRSEMNVSTLELGDSALYLCASSLASGQSEKLFFGSGTQLSVL.

The chain employs TRBV3-1 (or the pseudogene TRBV3-2) and TRBJ2-3, with 7 bases matching TRBD1. V trimming: 0 bases; J trimming: 1 base; junction bases outside the gene matches: 10. The CDR3 covers 18 residues. The germline CDR1 and CDR2 sequences are LGHDT and YNNKEL (reference sequence). This CDR3 reads CASSQDLQTGVGTDTQYF. The CDR3 region has the DNA TGTGCCAGCAGCCAAGATCTCCAAACAGGGGTGGGCACAGATACGCAGTATTTT.

This clone was picked up a small number of times. The chain joins TRBV6-5 to TRBJ1-3; the D gene is possibly TRBD1 (5 bases). The CDR3 runs 14 residues. V dropped 6 bases and J dropped 0 bases, with 9 bases sitting between them. Per germline, CDR1 MNHEY and CDR2 SVGAGI. The CDR3, as DNA: TGTGCCAGCAGGCTAAGGGGCTCTGGAAACACCATATATTTT. This sequence encodes CASRLRGSGNTIYF.

The V gene is TRBV13, the J gene TRBJ1-2; TRBD1 might be the D (5 bases). The CDR3 loop spans 15 amino acids. The V and J ends lost 0 bases and 5 bases respectively, with 13 bases between them. CDR1 and CDR2 (germline): PRHDT, FYEKMQ (reference sequence). The CDR3, as DNA: TGTGCCAGCAGCTTAGGTTCCGGGGGTCTATATGGCTACACCTTC. Encoded protein: CASSLGSGGLYGYTF.

The chain has TRBV7-9 and TRBJ2-2; D not certain. CDR3 length: 12 amino acids. The V gene's germline CDR1 is SEHNR and CDR2 FQNEAQ (reference sequence). V shed 11 bases and J shed 6 bases, with 13 bases lying between them. CDR3 coding DNA: TGTGCCCTGGGCAATATAGCCGGGGAGCTGTTTTTT. It specifies CALGNIAGELFF.

DNA for the CDR3: TGTGCCACCCAAGACGTATCAGGCTACTATGGCTACACCTTC. This sequence encodes CATQDVSGYYGYTF. This sequence joins TRBV6-5 and TRBJ1-2; unclear D gene. Germline V gene data show CDR1 as MNHEY and CDR2 as SVGAGI. This CDR3 region has 14 residues. V was cut by 10 bases and J by 3 bases, with 18 bases left in between.

The chain combines TRBV6-5 with TRBJ1-1; D is uncertain. The germline gives CDR1 MNHEY, CDR2 SVGAGI. The CDR3 totals 12 residues. Trimming shortened V by 4 bases and J by 10 bases, and 13 bases separated the two germline ends. The CDR3: CASSSGVSGAFF. DNA for the CDR3: TGTGCCAGCAGTTCCGGTGTATCCGGAGCTTTCTTT.

The rearrangement links TRBV29-1 to TRBJ1-1; D unresolved. Trimming left V 6 bases short and J 7 bases short, with 12 bases between. Germline V gene sequence: CDR1 SQVTM, CDR2 ANQGSEA. This CDR3 is built from 11 residues. The CDR3 sequence is CSVQPGYEAFF. The CDR3 coding sequence is TGCAGCGTGCAACCAGGATATGAAGCTTTCTTT.

Concerning this clone: This sample also contains other DNA sequences that code for the same CDR3. The chain joins TRBV7-9 to TRBJ2-7; D is uncertain. This CDR3 has 11 amino acids. Trimming took 4 bases from V and 3 from J, leaving 4 bases between them. Germline V gene lookup returns CDR1 SEHNR and CDR2 FQNEAQ (reference sequence). The DNA of the CDR3 is TGTGCCAGCAGCTCAGTCTACGAGCAGTACTTC. Its protein is CASSSVYEQYF.

The J gene is TRBJ1-1, the V gene TRBV7-2; D unclear. The germline V gene has CDR1 SGHTA and CDR2 FQGNSA. The CDR3 extends over 14 amino acids. V was cut by 4 bases and J by 0 bases, with 9 bases left in between. The CDR3 coding sequence is TGTGCCAGCAGCTCATTGGGCCTGAACACTGAAGCTTTCTTT. It yields the protein CASSSLGLNTEAFF.

The chain has TRBV29-1 and TRBJ2-7; possible D gene TRBD1, 6 bases. CDR3 length: 14 residues. Trimming removed 1 base at V and 1 base at J, with 11 bases between. The germline V gene encodes CDR1 SQVTM and CDR2 ANQGSEA. CDR3 in DNA: TGCAGCGTTGAAGCACCCGGACAGTCCTACGAGCAGTACTTC. It translates to CSVEAPGQSYEQYF.

The V and J genes are TRBV5-1 and TRBJ2-7; the match to TRBD1 covers 7 bases. The germline V gene encodes CDR1 SGHRS and CDR2 YFSETQ. The CDR3 contains 13 residues. V dropped 4 bases and J dropped 7; count of bases not matched to a gene: 8. The CDR3 DNA reads TGCGCCAGCAGCCCAGGGACAGTGGGGGAGCAGTACTTC. Protein sequence: CASSPGTVGEQYF.

V usage is TRBV7-9 and J usage is TRBJ1-4; tentatively, D is TRBD1 (5 bases). V lost 5 bases, J lost 8 bases, and 21 bases lay in between. Germline V gene sequence: CDR1 SEHNR, CDR2 FQNEAQ (reference sequence). The CDR3 totals 16 residues. CDR3 DNA sequence: TGTGCCAGCAGCCTGGGGCACCGGACCCCCGAGGAAAAACTGTTTTTT. The encoded protein is CASSLGHRTPEEKLFF.

In its sample, this clone was seen once. The CDR3 region is CAWSSGQGNSPLHF. CDR3 in DNA: TGTGCCTGGAGTTCCGGACAGGGTAATTCACCCCTCCACTTT. J is TRBJ1-6 and V is TRBV30; 8 bases line up with TRBD1. This CDR3 has 14 amino acids. Trimming took 2 bases from V and 6 from J; bases not matched to a gene: 3. Germline V gives CDR1 GTSNPN, CDR2 SVGIG (reference sequence).

The genes are TRBV5-4 and TRBJ2-7; 10 bases fit TRBD1. Trimming at V came to 4 bases and at J to 7 bases, leaving 14 bases not matched to a gene. The CDR3 has 16 amino acids. Germline V gene data show CDR1 as SGHNT and CDR2 as YYREEE (reference sequence). CDR3 in amino acids: CASSSSGTGDLREQYF. The CDR3 DNA reads as TGTGCCAGCAGCAGTTCCGGGACAGGGGACTTAAGGGAGCAGTACTTC. The complete variable domain, with remaining parts taken from reference TRBV5-4 and TRBJ2-7, reads ETGVTQSPTHLIKTRGQQVTLRCSSQSGHNTVSWYQQALGQGPQFIFQYYREEENGRGNFPPRFSGLQFPNYSSELNVNALELDDSALYLCASSSSGTGDLREQYFGPGTRLTVT.

The V and J genes are TRBV5-4 and TRBJ2-1; 8 bases are shared with TRBD2. CDR1 is SGHNT and CDR2 is YYREEE in the germline V gene (reference sequence). V shed 3 bases and J 1 base; nucleotides not matched to a gene: 6. The CDR3 is 16 residues long. In DNA, the CDR3 is TGTGCCAGCAGCTCAAACGGGGGGGCATCCTACAATGAGCAGTTCTTC. Its translation: CASSSNGGASYNEQFF.

The rearrangement links TRBV3-1 (or the pseudogene TRBV3-2) to TRBJ1-4; the match to TRBD1 covers 8 bases. There are 16 residues in the CDR3. Germline lookup yields CDR1 LGHDT and CDR2 YNNKEL (reference sequence). J lost 10 bases, V lost 0 bases, and 10 bases had no gene match. The CDR3 coding sequence is TGTGCCAGCAGCCAAGAGACAGGGGTTCTCTCTGGAAAACTGTTTTTT. Its translation: CASSQETGVLSGKLFF.

This sequence joins TRBV30 and TRBJ1-2, with D tentatively TRBD1 (6 bases). There are 10 residues in the CDR3. Trimming took off 8 bases at V and 9 bases at J, with 13 bases between the two ends. Germline V gene lookup returns CDR1 GTSNPN and CDR2 SVGIG (reference sequence). The CDR3 loop is CAGYRDSYTF. DNA of the CDR3: TGTGCCGGATACAGGGATAGCTACACCTTC.

The gene calls are TRBV24-1 and TRBJ1-1; possibly TRBD1 for D (6 bases). The germline V and J ends were trimmed by 4 bases and 5 bases, with 10 bases remaining between them. This CDR3 spans 13 amino acids. Looked up from germline, CDR1 is KGHDR and CDR2 is SFDVKD. CDR3 sequence (DNA): TGTGCCACCAGTGACTCCGACAGGACTGAAGCTTTCTTT. As protein: CATSDSDRTEAFF.

This sequence joins TRBV5-1 and TRBJ1-3; possible D gene TRBD1, 6 bases. Germline V gene data show CDR1 as SGHRS and CDR2 as YFSETQ. The CDR3 contains 15 residues. V was pared by 4 bases and J by 0 bases, with 11 bases between. CDR3 sequence reads: CASSPAGVSGNTIYF. CDR3 DNA: TGCGCCAGCAGCCCGGCAGGGGTCTCTGGAAACACCATATATTTT.

This clone was seen more than once but under ten times. In the same sample, other DNA sequences code for this CDR3. V is TRBV3-1 (or the pseudogene TRBV3-2) and J is TRBJ2-7; TRBD2 is a possible D gene (6 bases). The germline CDR1 and CDR2 sequences are LGHDT and YNNKEL (reference sequence). The CDR3 is 13 residues long. Trimming stripped 1 base from V and 2 bases from J, with 6 bases between. In DNA, the CDR3 is TGTGCCAGCAGCCAAGGACTAGCCTACGAGCAGTACTTC. Residues: CASSQGLAYEQYF.